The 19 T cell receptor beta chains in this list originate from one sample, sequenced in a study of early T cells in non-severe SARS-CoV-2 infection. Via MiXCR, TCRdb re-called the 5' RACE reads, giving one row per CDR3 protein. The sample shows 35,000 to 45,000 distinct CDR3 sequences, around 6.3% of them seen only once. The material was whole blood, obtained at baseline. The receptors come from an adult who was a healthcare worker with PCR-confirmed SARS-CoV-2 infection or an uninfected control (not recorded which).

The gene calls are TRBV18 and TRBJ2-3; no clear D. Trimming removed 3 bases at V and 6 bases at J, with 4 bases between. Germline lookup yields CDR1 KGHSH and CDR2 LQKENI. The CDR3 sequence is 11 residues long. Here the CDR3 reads CASSPGDTQYF. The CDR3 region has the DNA TGTGCCAGCTCACCGGGGGATACGCAGTATTTT.

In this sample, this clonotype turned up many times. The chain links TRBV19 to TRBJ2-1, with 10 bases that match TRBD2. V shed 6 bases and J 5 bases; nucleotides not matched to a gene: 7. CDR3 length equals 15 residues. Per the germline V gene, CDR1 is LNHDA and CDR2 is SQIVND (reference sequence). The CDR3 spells CASRRAGGPDNEQFF. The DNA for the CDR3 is TGTGCCAGTAGACGAGCGGGGGGGCCTGACAATGAGCAGTTCTTC.

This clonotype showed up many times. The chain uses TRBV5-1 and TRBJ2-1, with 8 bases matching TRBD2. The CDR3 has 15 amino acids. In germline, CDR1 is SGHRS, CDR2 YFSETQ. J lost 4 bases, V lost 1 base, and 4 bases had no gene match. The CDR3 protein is CASSLSGGQYNEQFF. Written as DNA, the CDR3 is TGCGCCAGCAGCTTGAGCGGGGGTCAATACAATGAGCAGTTCTTC.

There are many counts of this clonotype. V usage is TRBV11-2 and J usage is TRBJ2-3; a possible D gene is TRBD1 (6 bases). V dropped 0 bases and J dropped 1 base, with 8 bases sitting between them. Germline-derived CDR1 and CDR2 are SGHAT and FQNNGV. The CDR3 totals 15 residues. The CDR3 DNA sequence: TGTGCCAGCAGCTTAGATCGACAGGGCACAGATACGCAGTATTTT. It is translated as CASSLDRQGTDTQYF.

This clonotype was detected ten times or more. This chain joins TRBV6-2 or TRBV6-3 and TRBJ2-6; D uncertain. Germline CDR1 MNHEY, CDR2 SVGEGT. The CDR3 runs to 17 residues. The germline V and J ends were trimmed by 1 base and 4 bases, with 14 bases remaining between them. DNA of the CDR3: TGTGCCAGCAGTTACTGGCCCCCACAGACCGGGGCCAACGTCCTGACTTTC. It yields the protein CASSYWPPQTGANVLTF.

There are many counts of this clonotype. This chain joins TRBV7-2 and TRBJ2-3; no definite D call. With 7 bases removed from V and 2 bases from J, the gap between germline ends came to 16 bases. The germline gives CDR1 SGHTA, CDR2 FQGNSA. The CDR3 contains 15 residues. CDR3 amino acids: CASTKSGQLTDTQYF. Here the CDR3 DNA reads TGTGCCAGCACCAAATCCGGGCAACTCACAGATACGCAGTATTTT.

CDR3 region: CASSRFSLDIVNTEAFF. CDR3 coding DNA: TGTGCCAGCAGCCGCTTTTCCTTGGACATTGTGAACACTGAAGCTTTCTTT. V and J are TRBV14 and TRBJ1-1; D might be TRBD1 (5 bases). Per the germline V gene, CDR1 is SGHDN and CDR2 is FVKESK. The CDR3 consists of 17 residues. The V end was cut by 4 bases, the J end by 0 bases, with 18 bases between.

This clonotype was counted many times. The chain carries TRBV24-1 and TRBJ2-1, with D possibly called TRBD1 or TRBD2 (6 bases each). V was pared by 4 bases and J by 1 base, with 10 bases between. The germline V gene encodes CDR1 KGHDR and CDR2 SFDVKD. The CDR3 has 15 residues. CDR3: CATSEGGWSYNEQFF. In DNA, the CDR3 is TGTGCCACCAGTGAGGGGGGCTGGTCCTACAATGAGCAGTTCTTC.

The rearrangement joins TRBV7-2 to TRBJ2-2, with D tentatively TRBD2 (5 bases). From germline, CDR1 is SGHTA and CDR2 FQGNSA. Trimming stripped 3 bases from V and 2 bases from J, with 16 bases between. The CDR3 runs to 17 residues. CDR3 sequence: CASSFRGQNFNTGELFF. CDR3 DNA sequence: TGTGCCAGCAGCTTCCGCGGGCAGAACTTTAACACCGGGGAGCTGTTTTTT. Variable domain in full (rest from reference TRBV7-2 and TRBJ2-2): GAGVSQSPSNKVTEKGKDVELRCDPISGHTALYWYRQSLGQGLEFLIYFQGNSAPDKSGLPSDRFSAERTGGSVSTLTIQRTQQEDSAVYLCASSFRGQNFNTGELFFGEGSRLTVL.

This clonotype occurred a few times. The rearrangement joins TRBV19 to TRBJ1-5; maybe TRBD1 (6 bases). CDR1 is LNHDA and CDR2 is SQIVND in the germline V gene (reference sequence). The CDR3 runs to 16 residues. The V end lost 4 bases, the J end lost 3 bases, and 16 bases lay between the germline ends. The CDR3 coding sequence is TGTGCCAGTAGTAATAGGGCCAACAGGGTCAATCAGCCCCAGCATTTT. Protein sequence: CASSNRANRVNQPQHF.

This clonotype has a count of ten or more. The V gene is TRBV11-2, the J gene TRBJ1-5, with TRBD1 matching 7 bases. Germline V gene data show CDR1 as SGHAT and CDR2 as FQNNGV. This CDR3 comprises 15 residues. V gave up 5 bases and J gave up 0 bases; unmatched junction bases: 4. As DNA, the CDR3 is TGTGCCAGCAGCCGAGGGACAGATAGCAATCAGCCCCAGCATTTT. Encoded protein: CASSRGTDSNQPQHF. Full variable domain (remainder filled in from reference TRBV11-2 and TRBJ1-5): EAGVAQSPRYKIIEKRQSVAFWCNPISGHATLYWYQQILGQGPKLLIQFQNNGVVDDSQLPKDRFSAERLKGVDSTLKIQPAKLEDSAVYLCASSRGTDSNQPQHFGDGTRLSIL.

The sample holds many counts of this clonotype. The CDR3 DNA sequence: TGTGCCAGCAGCGAATCGACTAGCGCGGATACGCAGTATTTT. Its protein is CASSESTSADTQYF. This chain uses TRBV9 with TRBJ2-3; 8 bases align to TRBD2. The CDR3 covers 14 residues. CDR1 is SGDLS, CDR2 YYNGEE, per germline. The ends lost 3 bases at V and 6 bases at J; junction bases unmatched: 6.

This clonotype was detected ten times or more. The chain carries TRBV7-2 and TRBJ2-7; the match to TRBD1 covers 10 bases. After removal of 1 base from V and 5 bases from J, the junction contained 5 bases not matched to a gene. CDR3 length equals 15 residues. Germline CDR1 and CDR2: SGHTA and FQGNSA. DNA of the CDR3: TGTGCCAGCAGCTTAGTCGGGACAGGGGCCAACGAGCAGTACTTC. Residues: CASSLVGTGANEQYF. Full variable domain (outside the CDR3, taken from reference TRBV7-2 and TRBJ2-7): GAGVSQSPSNKVTEKGKDVELRCDPISGHTALYWYRQSLGQGLEFLIYFQGNSAPDKSGLPSDRFSAERTGGSVSTLTIQRTQQEDSAVYLCASSLVGTGANEQYFGPGTRLTVT.

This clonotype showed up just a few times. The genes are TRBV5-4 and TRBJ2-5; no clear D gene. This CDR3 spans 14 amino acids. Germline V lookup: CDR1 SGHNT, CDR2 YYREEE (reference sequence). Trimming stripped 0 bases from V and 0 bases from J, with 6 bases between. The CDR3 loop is CASSLVVDQETQYF. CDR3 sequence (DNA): TGTGCCAGCAGCTTGGTGGTAGACCAAGAGACCCAGTACTTC.

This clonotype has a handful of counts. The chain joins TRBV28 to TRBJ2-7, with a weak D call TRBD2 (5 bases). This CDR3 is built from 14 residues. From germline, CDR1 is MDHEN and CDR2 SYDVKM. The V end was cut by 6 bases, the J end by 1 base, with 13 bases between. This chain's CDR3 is CASSIRGLSYEQYF. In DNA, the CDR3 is TGTGCCAGCAGCATACGGGGTTTATCCTACGAGCAGTACTTC.

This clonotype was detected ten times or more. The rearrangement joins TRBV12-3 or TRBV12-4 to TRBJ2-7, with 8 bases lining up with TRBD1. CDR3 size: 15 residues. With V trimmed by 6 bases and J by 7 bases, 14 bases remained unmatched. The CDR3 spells CASRTGQGALWEQYF. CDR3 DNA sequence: TGTGCCAGCAGGACTGGGCAGGGGGCGCTATGGGAGCAGTACTTC.

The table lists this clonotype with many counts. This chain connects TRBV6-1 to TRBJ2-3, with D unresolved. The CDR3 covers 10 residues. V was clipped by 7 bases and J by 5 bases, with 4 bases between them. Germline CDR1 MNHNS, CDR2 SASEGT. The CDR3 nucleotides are TGTGCCAGCATGGGAGATACGCAGTATTTT. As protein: CASMGDTQYF.

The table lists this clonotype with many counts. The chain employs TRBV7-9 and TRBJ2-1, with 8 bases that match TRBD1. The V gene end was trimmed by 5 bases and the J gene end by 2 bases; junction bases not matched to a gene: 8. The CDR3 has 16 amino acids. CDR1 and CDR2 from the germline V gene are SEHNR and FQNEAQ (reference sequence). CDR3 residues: CASSPPDRVPYNEQFF. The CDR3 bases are TGTGCCAGCAGCCCTCCGGACAGGGTCCCCTACAATGAGCAGTTCTTC.

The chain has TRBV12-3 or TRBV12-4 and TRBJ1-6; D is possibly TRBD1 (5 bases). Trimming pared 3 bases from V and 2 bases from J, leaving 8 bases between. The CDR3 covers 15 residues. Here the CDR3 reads CASSLGGPYNSPLHF. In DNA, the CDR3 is TGTGCCAGCAGTTTGGGGGGACCCTATAATTCACCCCTCCACTTT.